Below are 7 T cell receptor beta chains sequenced from a single sample in a study of memory CD4+ T cells and cytomegalovirus serostatus. Single viable CD3+CD4+CD8-CD45RO+ cells were sorted as the memory CD4+ T cells. Sequencing was performed with immunoSEQ multiplex PCR; in TCRdb, only in-frame clones are kept and a portion is missing. This table has about 59,000 clones, roughly 77% appearing once. The sample was memory CD4+ T cells from blood. The receptors derive from an adult in good health and CMV-seronegative.

This chain joins TRBV29-1 and TRBJ1-1; 9 positions agree with TRBD1. The CDR3 is 15 residues long. The junction had 10 bases not matched to a gene; V was cut back by 7 bases and J by 1 base. CDR1 is SQVTM and CDR2 is ANQGSEA in the germline V gene. DNA for the CDR3: TGCAGCGGGGAAGACAGGGGGGTCTGGAACACTGAAGCTTTCTTT. Translated, it gives CSGEDRGVWNTEAFF.

This rearrangement joins TRBV7-9 to TRBJ1-5, with no clear D. The CDR3 contains 13 residues. Trimming pared 5 bases from V and 5 bases from J, leaving 10 bases between. Germline V gene data show CDR1 as SEHNR and CDR2 as FQNEAQ (reference sequence). CDR3 loop: CASSRNRDQPQHF. Here the CDR3 DNA reads TGTGCCAGCAGCCGCAATAGGGATCAGCCCCAGCATTTT.

V gene TRBV30 combines with J gene TRBJ1-1; 8 nucleotides match TRBD1. In germline, CDR1 is GTSNPN, CDR2 SVGIG (reference sequence). The CDR3 runs to 14 residues. V shed 2 bases and J 3 bases; nucleotides not matched to a gene: 5. The CDR3 protein is CAWSPRTGYTEAFF. CDR3 in DNA: TGTGCCTGGAGTCCCCGGACAGGGTACACTGAAGCTTTCTTT.

CDR3 nucleotides: TGCAGCGTTATAAGCGCCCAAGAGACCCAGTACTTC. It translates to CSVISAQETQYF. The genes are TRBV29-1 and TRBJ2-5; D gene unclear. Germline CDR1 reads SQVTM; CDR2 reads ANQGSEA. The CDR3 sequence is 12 residues long. The germline V and J ends were trimmed by 5 bases and 1 base, with 8 bases remaining between them.

The table lists this clone with a count of one. This chain links TRBV6-6 with TRBJ2-3; no definite D call. The germline V gene has CDR1 MNHNY and CDR2 SVGAGI (reference sequence). The CDR3 covers 16 residues. The V and J ends lost 5 bases and 6 bases respectively, with 21 bases between them. The CDR3 loop is CASSTQVPGPADTQYF. The CDR3 DNA sequence: TGTGCCAGCAGTACCCAAGTCCCTGGGCCCGCGGATACGCAGTATTTT.

The J gene is TRBJ1-5, the V gene TRBV30; D gene uncertain. The V gene lost 0 bases and the J gene lost 2 bases, with 8 bases spanning the gap. Germline CDR1 GTSNPN, CDR2 SVGIG (reference sequence). This CDR3 region has 14 residues. In DNA, the CDR3 is TGTGCCTGGAGTGTGGTCGGGGGCAATCAGCCCCAGCATTTT. It is translated as CAWSVVGGNQPQHF.

The chain carries TRBV29-1 and TRBJ1-1; tentatively, D is TRBD1 (6 bases). The germline gives CDR1 SQVTM, CDR2 ANQGSEA. This CDR3 region has 14 residues. The V end was cut by 1 base, the J end by 5 bases, with 14 bases between. CDR3: CSVEGTARITEAFF. CDR3 DNA: TGCAGCGTTGAAGGGACAGCGAGGATTACTGAAGCTTTCTTT.